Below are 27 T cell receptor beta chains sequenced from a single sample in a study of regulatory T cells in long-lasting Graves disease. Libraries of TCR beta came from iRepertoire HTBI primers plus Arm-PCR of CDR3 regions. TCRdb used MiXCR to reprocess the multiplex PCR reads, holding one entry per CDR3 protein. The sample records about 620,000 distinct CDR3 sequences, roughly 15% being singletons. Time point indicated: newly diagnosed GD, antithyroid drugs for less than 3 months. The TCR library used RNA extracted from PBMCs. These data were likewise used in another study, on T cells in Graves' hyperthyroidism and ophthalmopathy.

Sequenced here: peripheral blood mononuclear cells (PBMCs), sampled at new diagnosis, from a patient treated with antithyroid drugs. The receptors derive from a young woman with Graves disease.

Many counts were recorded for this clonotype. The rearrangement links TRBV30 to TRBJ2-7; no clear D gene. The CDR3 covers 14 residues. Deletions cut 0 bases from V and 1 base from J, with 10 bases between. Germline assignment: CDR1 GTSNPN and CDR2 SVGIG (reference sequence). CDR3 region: CAWSVLWGSYEQYF. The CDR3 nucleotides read TGTGCCTGGAGTGTACTGTGGGGTTCCTACGAGCAGTACTTC.

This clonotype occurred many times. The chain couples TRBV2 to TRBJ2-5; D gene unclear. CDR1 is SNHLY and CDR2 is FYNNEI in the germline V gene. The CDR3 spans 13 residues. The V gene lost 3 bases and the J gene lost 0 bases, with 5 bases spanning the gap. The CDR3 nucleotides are TGTGCCAGCAGTGACGGCCACCAAGAGACCCAGTACTTC. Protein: CASSDGHQETQYF.

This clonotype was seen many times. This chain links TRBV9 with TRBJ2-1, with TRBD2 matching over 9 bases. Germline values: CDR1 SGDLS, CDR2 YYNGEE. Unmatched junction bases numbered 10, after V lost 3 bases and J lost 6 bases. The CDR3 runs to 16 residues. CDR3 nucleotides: TGTGCCAGCAGCGCTATAGCGGGAGCGCGTGTCAATGAGCAGTTCTTC. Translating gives CASSAIAGARVNEQFF.

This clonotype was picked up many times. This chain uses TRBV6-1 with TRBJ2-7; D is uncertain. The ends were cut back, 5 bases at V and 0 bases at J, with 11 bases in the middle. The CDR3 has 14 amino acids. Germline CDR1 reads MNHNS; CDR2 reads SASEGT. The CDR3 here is CASSTTFPSYEQYF. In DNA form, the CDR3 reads TGTGCCAGCAGTACGACATTTCCCTCCTACGAGCAGTACTTC.

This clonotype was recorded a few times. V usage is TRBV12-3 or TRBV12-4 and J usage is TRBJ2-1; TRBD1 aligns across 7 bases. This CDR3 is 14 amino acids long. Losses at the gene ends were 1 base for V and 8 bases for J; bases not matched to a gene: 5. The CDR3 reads CASSLGTGPDEQFF. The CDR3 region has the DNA TGTGCCAGCAGTTTAGGGACAGGACCGGATGAGCAGTTCTTC.

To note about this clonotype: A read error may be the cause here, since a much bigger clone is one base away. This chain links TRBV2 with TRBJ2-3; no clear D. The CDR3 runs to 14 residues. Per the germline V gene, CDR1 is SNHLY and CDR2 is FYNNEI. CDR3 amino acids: CACSLNVGSDTQYF. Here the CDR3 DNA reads TGTGCCTGCAGTTTAAATGTAGGGTCGGATACGCAGTATTTT.

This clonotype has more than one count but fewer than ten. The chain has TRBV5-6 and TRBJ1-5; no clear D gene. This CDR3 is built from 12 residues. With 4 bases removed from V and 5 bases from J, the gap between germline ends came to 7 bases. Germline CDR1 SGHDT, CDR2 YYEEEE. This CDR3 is CASSTNYQPQHF. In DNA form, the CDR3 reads TGTGCCAGCAGCACCAACTATCAGCCCCAGCATTTT.

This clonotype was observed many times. CDR3 in amino acids: CAISEETNTEAFF. Written as DNA, the CDR3 is TGTGCCATCAGTGAGGAGACCAACACTGAAGCTTTCTTT. The rearrangement uses TRBV10-3 and TRBJ1-1, with D hard to call. CDR3 length equals 13 residues. V gave up 2 bases and J gave up 2 bases, with 6 bases separating them. The germline V gene has CDR1 ENHRY and CDR2 SYGVKD.

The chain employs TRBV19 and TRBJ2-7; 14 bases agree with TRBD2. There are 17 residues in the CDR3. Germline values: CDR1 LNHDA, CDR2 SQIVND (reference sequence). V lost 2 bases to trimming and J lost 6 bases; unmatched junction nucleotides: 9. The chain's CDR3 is CASSITRGTSGSFEQYF. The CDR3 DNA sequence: TGTGCCAGTAGTATAACTCGCGGGACTAGCGGGAGTTTCGAGCAGTACTTC.

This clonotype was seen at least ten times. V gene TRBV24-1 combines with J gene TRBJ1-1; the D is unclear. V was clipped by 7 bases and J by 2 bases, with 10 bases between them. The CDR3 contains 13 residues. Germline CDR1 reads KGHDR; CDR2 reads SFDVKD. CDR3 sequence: CATRNFGNTEAFF. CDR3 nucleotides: TGTGCCACCAGAAATTTCGGAAACACTGAAGCTTTCTTT.

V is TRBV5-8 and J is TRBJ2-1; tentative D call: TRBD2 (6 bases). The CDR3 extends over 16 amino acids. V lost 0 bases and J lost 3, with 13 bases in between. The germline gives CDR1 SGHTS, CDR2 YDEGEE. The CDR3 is CASSLVSGRYYNEQFF. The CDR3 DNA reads TGTGCCAGCAGCTTGGTATCGGGGAGGTACTACAATGAGCAGTTCTTC.

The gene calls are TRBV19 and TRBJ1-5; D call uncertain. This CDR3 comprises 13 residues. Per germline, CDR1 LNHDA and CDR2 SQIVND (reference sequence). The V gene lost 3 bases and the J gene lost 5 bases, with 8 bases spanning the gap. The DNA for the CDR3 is TGTGCCAGTAGTATCAGCCGGGATCAGCCCCAGCATTTT. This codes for CASSISRDQPQHF.

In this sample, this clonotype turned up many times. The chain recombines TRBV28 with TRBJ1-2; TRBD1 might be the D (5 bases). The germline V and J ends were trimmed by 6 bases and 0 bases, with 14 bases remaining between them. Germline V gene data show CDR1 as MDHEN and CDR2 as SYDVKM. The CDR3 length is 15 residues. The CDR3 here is CASSPGGDANYGYTF. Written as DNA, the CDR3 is TGTGCCAGCAGCCCCGGGGGGGACGCTAACTATGGCTACACCTTC.

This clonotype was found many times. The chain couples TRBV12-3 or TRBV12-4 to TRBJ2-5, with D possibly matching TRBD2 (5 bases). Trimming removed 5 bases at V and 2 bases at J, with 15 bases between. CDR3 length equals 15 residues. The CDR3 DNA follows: TGTGCCAGCAGTCCAGACTATACGAAACAAGAGACCCAGTACTTC. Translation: CASSPDYTKQETQYF.

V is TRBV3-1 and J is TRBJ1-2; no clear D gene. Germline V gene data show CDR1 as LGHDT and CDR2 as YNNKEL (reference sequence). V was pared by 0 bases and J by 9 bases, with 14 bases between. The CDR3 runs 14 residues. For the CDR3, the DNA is TGTGCCAGCAGCCAAGAAGGAAACACAGACCGCTACACCTTC. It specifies CASSQEGNTDRYTF.

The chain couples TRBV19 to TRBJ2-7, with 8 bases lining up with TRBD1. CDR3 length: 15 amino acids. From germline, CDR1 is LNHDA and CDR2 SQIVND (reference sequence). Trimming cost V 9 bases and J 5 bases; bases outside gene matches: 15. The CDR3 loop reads CASRSRGRGRDEQYF. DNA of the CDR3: TGTGCCAGCAGATCCCGGGGCAGGGGGCGTGACGAGCAGTACTTC.

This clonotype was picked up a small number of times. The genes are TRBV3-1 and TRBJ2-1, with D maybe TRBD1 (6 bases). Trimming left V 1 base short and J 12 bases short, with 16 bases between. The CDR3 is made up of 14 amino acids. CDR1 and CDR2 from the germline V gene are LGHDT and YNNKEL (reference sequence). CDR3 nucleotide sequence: TGTGCCAGCAGCCAAGTTGCATTGGGGGCTCCGCAGTTCTTC. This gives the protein CASSQVALGAPQFF.

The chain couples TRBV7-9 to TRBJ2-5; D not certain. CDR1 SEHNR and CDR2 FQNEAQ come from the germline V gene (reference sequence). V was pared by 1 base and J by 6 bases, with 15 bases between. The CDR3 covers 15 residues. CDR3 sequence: CASSLVGEASKTQYF. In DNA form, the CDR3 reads TGTGCCAGCAGCTTAGTTGGAGAGGCCTCCAAGACCCAGTACTTC.

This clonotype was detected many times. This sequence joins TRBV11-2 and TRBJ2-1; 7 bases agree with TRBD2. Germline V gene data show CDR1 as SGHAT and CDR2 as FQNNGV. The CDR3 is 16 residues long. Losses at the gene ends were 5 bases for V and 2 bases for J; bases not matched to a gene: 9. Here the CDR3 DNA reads TGTGCCAGCAGCGGACTAGGTCCGGTGACCTACAATGAGCAGTTCTTC. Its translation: CASSGLGPVTYNEQFF.

The chain's CDR3 is CSASSSRAGHNEKLFF. CDR3 in DNA: TGCAGTGCTAGTTCTAGTCGGGCGGGCCATAATGAAAAACTGTTTTTT. The genes are TRBV20-1 and TRBJ1-4, with D hard to call. There are 16 residues in the CDR3. CDR1 is DFQATT and CDR2 is SNEGSKA in the germline V gene (reference sequence). The germline V and J ends were trimmed by 3 bases and 4 bases, with 18 bases remaining between them.

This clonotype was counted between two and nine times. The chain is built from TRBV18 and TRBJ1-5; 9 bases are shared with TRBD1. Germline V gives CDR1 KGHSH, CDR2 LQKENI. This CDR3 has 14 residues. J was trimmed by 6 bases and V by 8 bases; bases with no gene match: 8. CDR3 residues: CASTLQGAGQPQHF. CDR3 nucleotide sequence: TGTGCCAGCACATTACAGGGGGCTGGTCAGCCCCAGCATTTT.

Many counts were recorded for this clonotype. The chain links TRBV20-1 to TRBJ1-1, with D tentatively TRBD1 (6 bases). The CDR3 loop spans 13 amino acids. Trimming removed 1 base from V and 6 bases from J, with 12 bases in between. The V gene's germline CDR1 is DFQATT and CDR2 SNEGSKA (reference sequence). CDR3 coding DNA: TGCAGTGCTAGAGGGACAGAACGAGCTGAAGCTTTCTTT. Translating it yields CSARGTERAEAFF.

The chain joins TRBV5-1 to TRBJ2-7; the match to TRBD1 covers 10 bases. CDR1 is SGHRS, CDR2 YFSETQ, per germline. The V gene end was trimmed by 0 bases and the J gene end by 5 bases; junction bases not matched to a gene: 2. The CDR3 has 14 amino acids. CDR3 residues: CASSLGQGANEQYF. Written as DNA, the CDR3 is TGCGCCAGCAGCTTGGGACAGGGGGCCAACGAGCAGTACTTC.

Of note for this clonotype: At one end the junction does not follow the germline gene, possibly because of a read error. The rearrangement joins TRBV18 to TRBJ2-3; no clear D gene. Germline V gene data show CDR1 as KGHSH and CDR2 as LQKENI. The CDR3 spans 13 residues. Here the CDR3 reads CDSRTEWVDTQYF. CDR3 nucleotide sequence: TGTGACAGCCGGACGGAGTGGGTAGATACGCAGTATTTT.

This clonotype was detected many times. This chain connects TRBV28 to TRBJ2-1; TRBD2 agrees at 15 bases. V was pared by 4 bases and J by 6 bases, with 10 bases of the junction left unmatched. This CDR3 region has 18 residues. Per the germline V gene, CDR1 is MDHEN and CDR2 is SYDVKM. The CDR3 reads CASSSIGLAGGLGNEQFF. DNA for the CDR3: TGTGCCAGCAGTTCGATAGGACTAGCGGGAGGGTTGGGCAATGAGCAGTTCTTC.

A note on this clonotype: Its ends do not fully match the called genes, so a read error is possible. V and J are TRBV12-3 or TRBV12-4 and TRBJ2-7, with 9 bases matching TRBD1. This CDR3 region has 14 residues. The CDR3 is CAGSLQGASYEQYF. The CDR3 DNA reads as TGTGCCGGCAGTTTACAGGGGGCCTCCTACGAGCAGTACTTC.

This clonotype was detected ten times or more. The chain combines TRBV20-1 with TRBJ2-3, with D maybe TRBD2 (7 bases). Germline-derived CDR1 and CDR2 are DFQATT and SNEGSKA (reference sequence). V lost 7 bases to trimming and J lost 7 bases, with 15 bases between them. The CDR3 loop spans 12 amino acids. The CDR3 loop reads CSVKGGTNTQYF. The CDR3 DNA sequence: TGCAGTGTTAAGGGGGGGACTAATACGCAGTATTTT.